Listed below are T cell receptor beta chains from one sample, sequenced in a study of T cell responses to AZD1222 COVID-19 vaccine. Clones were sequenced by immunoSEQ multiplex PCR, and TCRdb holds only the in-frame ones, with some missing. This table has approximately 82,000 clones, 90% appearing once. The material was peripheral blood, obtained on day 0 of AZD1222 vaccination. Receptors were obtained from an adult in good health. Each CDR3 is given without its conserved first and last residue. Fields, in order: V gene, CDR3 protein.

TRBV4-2 ASSQGYATQSQETQY
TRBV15 ATSSPREGTEAF
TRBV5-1 ASSWTGTGVNEQY
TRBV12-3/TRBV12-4 ASRGQGGNEQF
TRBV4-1 ASSQEEQGFVSGNTIY
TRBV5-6 ASSPRQIRGTEAF
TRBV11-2 ASRPVSSYEQY
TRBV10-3 AISETSGGSSNEQF
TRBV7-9 ASVDSYEQY
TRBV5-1 ASSDGRLIYGEAF
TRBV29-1 SVADRWNTEAF
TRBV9 ASSAGTGASYEQY
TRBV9 ASSVEGSENADTQY
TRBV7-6 ASSLSGGFTDTQY
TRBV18 ASSPSGGLSQPQH
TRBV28 ASSFAGANQPQH
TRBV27 ASSQGYGYT
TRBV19 ASSFGTGGDLAKNIQY
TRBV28 ASSPPGQGSGQPQH
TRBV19 ACSRLNYGYT
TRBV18 AGHRGLNTGELF
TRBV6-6 ASSLGDERGGADTQY
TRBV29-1 SVARDRGYNEQF
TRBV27 ASSRQGQSPLH
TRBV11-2 ASSTRGQSYNEQF
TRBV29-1 SVESGSVYT